What follows describes a single TCR beta chain. Its matching antigen is unknown. The data derive from a study of T cells expressing NK-cell markers. This CDR3 comprises 15 residues. Germline CDR1 and CDR2: GTSNPN and SVGIG (reference sequence). A 5'RACE template switching approach incorporating UMIs was used to make TCR beta cDNA. TCRdb processed the 5' RACE reads again and assigns one entry to each CDR3 protein, with no DNA. This repertoire includes hundreds of thousands of distinct CDR3 sequences. Notes on the study in general: The dominant NKG2C+ clonotypes represented about 1.0-7.0% of CD8+ T cells in five or six donors.

Sequencing input: blood T cells: a sorted CD56 or NKG2C T cell subset, CD4+ or CD8+ T cells, or bulk PBMC T cells (not recorded which). The chain recombines TRBV30 with TRBJ2-1. The receptor was isolated from a woman aged 18 to 75 in good health. The chain's CDR3 is CAWREVPAGYNEQFF.